A selection of T cell receptor beta chains follows, all from one sample in a study of prognosis after radiotherapy for stage I lung cancer. TCRdb called the multiplex PCR reads again in MiXCR, with one record for every CDR3 protein. The table includes about 25,000 distinct CDR3 sequences, 40% detected once. The input for sequencing was PBMCs, taken before or after stereotactic body radiation therapy (not recorded which). The receptor set was obtained from a donor over 45 with non-small cell lung cancer. Both conserved end residues are part of each CDR3. D genes are given only for firm matches. Expanded clones are given a class, and other clones once, few, many or no size at all.

CDR3 length	V gene	clone size	D gene	J gene	CDR3 protein	CDR3 DNA
14	TRBV6-2/TRBV6-3	NA	NA	TRBJ2-7	CASSYSVLSYEQYF	TGTGCCAGCAGTTACTCAGTCTTGTCCTACGAGCAGTACTTC
14	TRBV15	few	TRBD2	TRBJ2-7	CATSGIAGEDEQYF	TGTGCCACCAGCGGTATAGCGGGAGAAGACGAGCAGTACTTC
14	TRBV9	many	NA	TRBJ2-7	CASSVDLETLEQYF	TGTGCCAGCAGCGTAGATCTGGAAACCCTCGAGCAGTACTTC
14	TRBV5-4	NA	TRBD1	TRBJ2-5	CASSPTGAQETQYF	TGTGCCAGCAGCCCGACAGGGGCCCAAGAGACCCAGTACTTC
16	TRBV6-1	medium-sized	TRBD2	TRBJ2-3	CASSELGTSLADTQYF	TGTGCCAGCAGTGAACTGGGGACTAGCCTCGCAGATACGCAGTATTTT
16	TRBV2	NA	TRBD2	TRBJ2-5	CASSPPGWGGGETQYF	TGTGCCAGCAGCCCTCCCGGATGGGGGGGAGGAGAGACCCAGTACTTC
15	TRBV28	many	NA	TRBJ2-5	CASRGFMGPQETQYF	TGTGCCAGCAGGGGTTTCATGGGGCCCCAAGAGACCCAGTACTTC
15	TRBV18	many	NA	TRBJ2-5	CASSPRGTEEKTQYF	TGTGCCAGCTCACCACGCGGGACGGAGGAGAAGACCCAGTACTTC
16	TRBV5-1	many	NA	TRBJ1-5	CASSGGLGMGDQPQHF	TGCGCCAGCAGCGGGGGTCTCGGTATGGGGGATCAGCCCCAGCATTTT
16	TRBV6-1	many	NA	TRBJ2-6	CASSTPRGSGANVLTF	TGTGCCAGCAGTACGCCACGGGGCTCTGGGGCCAACGTCCTGACTTTC
13	TRBV19	many	NA	TRBJ1-2	CASNRGAYYGYTF	TGTGCCAGTAATCGAGGGGCATACTATGGCTACACCTTC
15	TRBV7-9	NA	TRBD2	TRBJ2-5	CASSTGTSSQETQCF	TGTGCCAGCAGCACCGGGACTAGCTCCCAAGAGACCCAGTGCTTC
14	TRBV5-1	many	NA	TRBJ2-7	CASSLSTESYEQYF	TGCGCCAGCAGCTTGAGCACCGAATCCTACGAGCAGTACTTC
12	TRBV19	NA	TRBD2	TRBJ2-7	CATGRGDYQQYF	TGTGCCACCGGGCGGGGGGACTACCAGCAGTACTTC
15	TRBV9	many	TRBD2	TRBJ2-1	CASSVSSGSYNEQFF	TGTGCCAGCAGCGTTAGTAGCGGGAGCTACAATGAGCAGTTCTTC
14	TRBV9	many	TRBD1	TRBJ1-2	CASSASQGDYGYTF	TGTGCCAGCAGCGCCTCCCAGGGGGACTATGGCTACACCTTC
14	TRBV6-2/TRBV6-3	many	NA	TRBJ1-5	CASSEMGWGQPQHF	TGTGCCAGCAGTGAAATGGGGTGGGGTCAGCCCCAGCATTTT
13	TRBV6-1	many	TRBD1	TRBJ1-1	CASSEQGATEAFF	TGTGCCAGCAGTGAACAGGGGGCCACTGAAGCTTTCTTT
15	TRBV14	many	NA	TRBJ2-1	CASRLTTGPNDEQFF	TGTGCCAGCAGACTAACTACAGGGCCCAACGATGAGCAGTTCTTC
16	TRBV20-1	many	NA	TRBJ2-3	CSARGGPRGGTDTQYF	TGCAGTGCTAGAGGAGGGCCGCGGGGTGGGACAGATACGCAGTATTTT
15	TRBV5-1	NA	NA	TRBJ2-7	CASSTQEGGESEQYF	TGCGCCAGCAGCACCCAAGAAGGAGGGGAGAGCGAGCAGTACTTC
13	TRBV7-9	NA	NA	TRBJ2-7	CTSSLGGYYEQYF	TGTACCAGCAGCTTAGGCGGATACTACGAGCAGTACTTC
12	TRBV6-1	NA	NA	TRBJ2-7	CASKGGPYEQYF	TGTGCCAGCAAGGGGGGGCCCTACGAGCAGTACTTC
13	TRBV20-1	many	NA	TRBJ2-1	CSARPPGPGEQFF	TGCAGTGCTAGGCCACCGGGGCCCGGGGAGCAGTTCTTC
11	TRBV20-1	once	NA	TRBJ1-2	CSANGRFGYTF	TGCAGTGCGAACGGACGCTTCGGCTACACCTTC
13	TRBV27	NA	NA	TRBJ1-2	CASSFTPNYGYTF	TGTGCCAGCAGTTTCACACCTAACTATGGCTACACCTTC
17	TRBV19	NA	TRBD1	TRBJ1-5	CASKDRGRGNRNQPQHF	TGTGCCAGTAAGGACAGGGGGAGAGGGAATAGGAATCAGCCCCAGCATTTT
11	TRBV6-1	NA	NA	TRBJ2-1	CASNAYNEQFF	TGTGCCAGCAATGCTTACAATGAGCAGTTCTTC
15	TRBV24-1	many	NA	TRBJ1-4	CATSDAAQGFEKLFF	TGTGCCACCAGTGACGCCGCACAGGGCTTTGAAAAACTGTTTTTT
13	TRBV7-9	NA	NA	TRBJ2-1	CASSRQWADEQFF	TGTGCCAGCAGCCGTCAGTGGGCGGATGAGCAGTTCTTC
13	TRBV20-1	once	NA	TRBJ2-3	CSPVVGYEDTRYF	TGCAGCCCTGTGGTAGGTTATGAAGATACGCGGTATTTT
13	TRBV6-1	few	NA	TRBJ2-7	CASRTGSSYGRYF	TGTGCCAGCAGAACAGGGAGCTCCTACGGGCGGTACTTC
14	TRBV12-3/TRBV12-4	NA	TRBD2	TRBJ2-1	CASSAGTSFYEQFF	TGTGCCAGCAGCGCCGGGACTAGCTTTTATGAGCAGTTCTTC
15	TRBV6-1	many	NA	TRBJ2-1	CASRLDRSSYNEQFF	TGTGCCAGCAGACTAGACAGGAGCTCCTACAATGAGCAGTTCTTC
13	TRBV20-1	many	TRBD1	TRBJ1-1	CSGRTGLVTEAFF	TGCAGTGGGAGGACAGGGCTGGTCACTGAAGCTTTCTTT
14	TRBV27	NA	NA	TRBJ2-2	CASSLSWNTGELFF	TGTGCCAGCAGTTTATCGTGGAACACCGGGGAGCTGTTTTTT
14	TRBV10-3	many	NA	TRBJ2-7	CAISGAASSYEQYF	TGTGCCATCAGTGGAGCAGCGAGCTCCTACGAGCAGTACTTC
17	TRBV6-5	many	TRBD1	TRBJ2-3	CASSYPGQGACTDTQYF	TGTGCCAGCAGTTACCCGGGACAGGGGGCCTGCACAGATACGCAGTATTTT
12	TRBV2	many	NA	TRBJ1-4	CASSVPNEKLFF	TGTGCCAGCAGTGTACCGAATGAAAAACTGTTTTTT
16	TRBV6-1	few	TRBD2	TRBJ2-3	CASRVAGLGPTDTQYF	TGTGCCAGCAGAGTAGCGGGGCTTGGCCCCACAGATACGCAGTATTTT
13	TRBV7-9	many	NA	TRBJ2-7	CASSQDRGREQYF	TGTGCCAGCAGCCAGGACCGAGGCCGCGAGCAGTACTTC
11	TRBV6-1	NA	NA	TRBJ2-2	CASKRCPELFF	TGTGCCAGCAAAAGGTGCCCGGAGCTGTTTTTT
14	TRBV7-2	NA	NA	TRBJ2-7	CASSPWGTRLEQYF	TGTGCCAGCAGCCCGTGGGGGACACGGCTCGAGCAGTACTTC
14	TRBV5-1	many	NA	TRBJ2-3	CASSLQSSTDTQYF	TGCGCCAGCAGCTTACAATCTAGCACAGATACGCAGTATTTT
19	TRBV24-1	many	TRBD1	TRBJ2-4	CATSKTGTGLTLAKNIQYF	TGTGCCACCAGTAAGACCGGGACAGGGTTGACCTTAGCCAAAAACATTCAGTACTTC
19	TRBV20-1	many	TRBD2	TRBJ2-3	CSARDPLLLASGSTDTQYF	TGCAGTGCTAGAGATCCTCTTCTCCTGGCTAGCGGTAGCACAGATACGCAGTATTTT
15	TRBV20-1	NA	NA	TRBJ2-1	CSAREAVQDYNEQFF	TGCAGTGCTAGGGAAGCGGTACAGGACTACAATGAGCAGTTCTTC
14	TRBV5-1	NA	NA	TRBJ2-3	CASSPEEGADTQYF	TGCGCCAGCAGCCCGGAAGAGGGAGCAGATACGCAGTATTTT